The subject of this entry is one T cell receptor beta chain. Its specificity is unknown. These data belong to a study of blood T cells in healthy people across ages. Overall study results and limits: Greater diversity and more naive CD4+ cells were seen in long-lived donors than in aged donors. Changes seen in expanded clonotypes were possibly confounded by donor CMV status left unknown.

Alongside a J-beta primer mix, a sample-barcoded 5' primer served in a second PCR lasting about 6 to 11 cycles. Unique molecular identifiers of 12 random nucleotides labeled each cDNA. TCRdb called the 5' RACE reads again in MiXCR, with one record for every CDR3 protein. The sample shows roughly 700,000 distinct CDR3 sequences, roughly 50% of them seen only once. Germline CDR1 SQVTM, CDR2 ANQGSEA. Trimming took 0 bases from V and 2 from J, leaving 12 bases between them. The CDR3 is made up of 15 amino acids. Extraction yielded at least 6 micrograms of total RNA per sample. The sample taken for sequencing was blood. The clonotype was recovered from a woman in her fifties or sixties in good health. The chain combines TRBV29-1 with TRBJ2-3; possibly TRBD2 for D (6 bases). CDR3 sequence: CSVEDRSGPTDTQYF. The CDR3 DNA is TGCAGCGTTGAAGATCGGAGCGGGCCCACAGATACGCAGTATTTT.